This T cell receptor beta chain was observed in a study of T-cell memory formation after mild COVID-19. MiXCR, run by TCRdb on the 5' RACE reads, gives a single entry per CDR3 protein. Of 150,000 to 200,000 distinct CDR3 sequences detected, more than 12% appear once; the ten largest clones hold roughly 15%. Germline lookup yields CDR1 SGHRS and CDR2 YFSETQ. V lost 0 bases and J lost 6, with 11 bases in between. The CDR3 sequence is 14 residues long. Sequencing input: PBMCs or a T cell subset sorted from them (not recorded which). V usage is TRBV5-1 and J usage is TRBJ2-3; D is unclear. The receptor's source is an adult woman who had mild COVID-19 (a few samples of this study predate the infection). Cell type and time point are not known. CDR3 loop: CASSLATPQDTQYF. The CDR3 DNA reads TGCGCCAGCAGCTTGGCAACTCCCCAGGATACGCAGTATTTT.